Presented here are 2 T cell receptor beta chains from one specimen sequenced in a study of Ad26.COV2.S vaccination and SARS-CoV-2 variants. Produced via immunoSEQ multiplex PCR; TCRdb's table is partial and in-frame only. The sample includes about 280,000 clones, around 87% seen only once; the top ten take over 2.5%. Indicated treatment: 15 to 20 received Ad26.COV2.S at low or high dose, single or two shots; roughly 5 received placebo; per-sample allocation not given. Vaccine and placebo recipients were sampled on day 63 after the first injection. The sequencing here drew on peripheral blood, taken in a trial of Ad26.COV2.S vaccine versus placebo. The receptors were sampled from a person aged 18-60 years who received the Ad26.COV2.S COVID-19 vaccine or a placebo.

This sequence joins TRBV28 and TRBJ2-7; D is perhaps TRBD2 (5 bases). With 5 bases removed from V and 5 bases from J, the gap between germline ends came to 10 bases. The CDR3 runs 12 residues. Germline CDR1 is MDHEN and CDR2 is SYDVKM. The CDR3 DNA follows: TGTGCCAGCAGTCCGAGTAGCGACGAGCAGTACTTC. Protein: CASSPSSDEQYF.

Comment on this clone: Other DNA sequences in the same sample also yield this CDR3. The chain carries TRBV7-3 and TRBJ2-7; D possibly corresponds to TRBD1 (6 bases). This CDR3 contains 14 residues. V lost 5 bases to trimming and J lost 0 bases, with 11 bases between them. CDR1 and CDR2 (germline): SGHTA, FQGTGA. DNA of the CDR3: TGTGCCAGCAGCCCCAGACAGGACTCCTACGAGCAGTACTTC. It yields the protein CASSPRQDSYEQYF.